This section outlines one T cell receptor (beta chain) sequence together with its context. The antigen is undetermined. TCRdb reprocessed the 5' RACE reads with MiXCR, giving one entry per CDR3 protein. The top ten hold roughly two fifths of the sample, which has approximately 100,000 distinct CDR3 sequences, 11% seen once. V dropped 0 bases and J dropped 0 bases, with 8 bases sitting between them. The germline gives CDR1 MGHRA, CDR2 YSYEKL. This CDR3 has 15 amino acids. The data are from a study of T-cell memory formation after mild COVID-19. Study-wide points: Among CD4+ contracting clones, most were CM and EM, and CD8+ ones EMRA. Cross-reactive memory appears to have joined, as suggested by some responding clones showing up in pre-infection memory.

This sequence originates from a man aged 18 to 29 who had mild COVID-19 (a few samples of this study predate the infection). Cell type and time point are not known. The rearrangement joins TRBV4-1 to TRBJ2-5; D is uncertain. Sample: PBMCs or a T cell subset sorted from them (not recorded which). The chain's CDR3 is CASSQEDADQETQYF. In DNA, the CDR3 is TGCGCCAGCAGCCAAGAGGACGCAGACCAAGAGACCCAGTACTTC.